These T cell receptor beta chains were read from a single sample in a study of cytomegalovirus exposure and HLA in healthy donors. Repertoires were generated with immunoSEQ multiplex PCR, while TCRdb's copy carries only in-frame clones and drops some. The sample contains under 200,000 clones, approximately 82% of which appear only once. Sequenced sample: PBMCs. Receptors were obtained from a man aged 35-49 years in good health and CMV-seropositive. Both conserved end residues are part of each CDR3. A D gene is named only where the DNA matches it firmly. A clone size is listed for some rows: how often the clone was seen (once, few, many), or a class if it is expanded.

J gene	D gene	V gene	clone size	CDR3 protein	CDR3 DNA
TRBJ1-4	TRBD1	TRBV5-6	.	CASSAGTGFGKLFF	TGTGCCAGCAGCGCCGGGACAGGGTTTGGGAAACTGTTTTTT
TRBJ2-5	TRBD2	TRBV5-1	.	CASSLGLAGGTETQYF	TGCGCCAGCAGCTTGGGGCTAGCGGGAGGAACAGAGACCCAGTACTTC
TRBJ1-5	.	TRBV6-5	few	CASSLTQGNQPQHF	TGTGCCAGCAGTCTTACCCAGGGCAATCAGCCCCAGCATTTT
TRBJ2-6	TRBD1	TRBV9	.	CASSGKTGFPPGANVLTF	TGTGCCAGCAGCGGAAAGACAGGGTTCCCTCCTGGGGCCAACGTCCTGACTTTC
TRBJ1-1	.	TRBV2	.	CASSEGQTNTEAFF	TGTGCCAGCAGCGAAGGACAGACGAACACTGAAGCTTTCTTT
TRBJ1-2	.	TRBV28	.	CASSQLGGYTF	TGTGCCAGCAGCCAGTTGGGCGGCTACACCTTC
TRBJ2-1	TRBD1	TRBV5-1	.	CASGPYGTGGSEQFF	TGCGCCAGCGGACCTTACGGGACAGGGGGTTCTGAGCAGTTCTTC
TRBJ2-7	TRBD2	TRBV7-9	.	CASSESTSGLHSYEQYF	TGTGCCAGCAGCGAATCGACTAGCGGGCTACACTCCTACGAGCAGTACTTC
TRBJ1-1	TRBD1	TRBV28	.	CASISDRGTEAFF	TGTGCCAGCATTTCGGACAGGGGCACTGAAGCTTTCTTT
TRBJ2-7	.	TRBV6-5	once	CASTTGDSEQYF	TGTGCCAGCACCACAGGGGACTCCGAGCAGTACTTC
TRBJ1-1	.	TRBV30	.	CAWTAGGEAFF	TGTGCCTGGACTGCGGGGGGAGAAGCTTTCTTT
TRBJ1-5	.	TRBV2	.	CASSEWYGSQPQHF	TGTGCCAGCAGTGAGTGGTACGGTTCCCAGCCCCAGCATTTT
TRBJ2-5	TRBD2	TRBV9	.	CASSVAGGQETQYF	TGTGCCAGCAGCGTAGCGGGAGGACAAGAGACCCAGTACTTC
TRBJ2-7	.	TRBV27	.	CASAQGSPYEQYF	TGTGCCAGCGCCCAGGGCAGTCCTTACGAGCAGTACTTC
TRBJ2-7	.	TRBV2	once	CASSAQENEQYF	TGTGCCAGCAGCGCGCAAGAGAACGAGCAGTACTTC
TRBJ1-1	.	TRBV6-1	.	CASQSTRRTEAFF	TGTGCCAGCCAATCGACCCGGAGAACTGAAGCTTTCTTT
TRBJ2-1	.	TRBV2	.	CASSTLAVHSYNEQFF	TGTGCCAGCAGTACGTTAGCGGTCCACTCCTACAATGAGCAGTTCTTC
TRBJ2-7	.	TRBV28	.	CASSSQVYEQYF	TGTGCCAGCAGTTCGCAGGTATACGAGCAGTACTTC
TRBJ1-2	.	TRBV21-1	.	CASSNAPELAGNYGYTF	TGTGCCAGCAGCAATGCCCCTGAATTAGCGGGTAACTATGGCTACACCTTC
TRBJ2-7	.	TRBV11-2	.	CASSFTRGLEYF	TGTGCCAGCAGCTTTACTCGAGGGTTAGAGTACTTC
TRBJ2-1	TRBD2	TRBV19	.	CASSARLATVSYNEQFF	TGTGCCAGTAGTGCCCGACTAGCAACGGTCTCCTACAATGAGCAGTTCTTC
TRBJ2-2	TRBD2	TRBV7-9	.	CASSLAQAGVVTGELFF	TGTGCCAGCAGCTTAGCCCAAGCGGGAGTAGTAACCGGGGAGCTGTTTTTT
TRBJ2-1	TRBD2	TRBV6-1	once	CASSEYGQGTSGRAMNEQFF	TGTGCCAGCAGTGAATACGGACAGGGGACTAGCGGGAGGGCAATGAATGAGCAGTTCTTC
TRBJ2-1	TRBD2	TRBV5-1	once	CASSLLAGVGEQFF	TGCGCCAGCAGCTTGTTAGCGGGAGTTGGTGAGCAGTTCTTC